Listed below are T cell receptor beta chains from one sample, sequenced in a study of shared clonotypes between healthy human individuals. Profiling relied on immunoSEQ multiplex PCR, and the TCRdb table lists in-frame clones only, not all of them. The sample includes roughly 2.6 million clones, around nine tenths of them seen just once. Sequencing was performed on naive CD4+ T cells sorted from blood. The receptor set was obtained from a man between 18 and 29 years old in good health. The conserved cysteine and the conserved F or W are not part of the CDR3 here. The order of the fields is J gene, V gene, CDR3 protein.

J: TRBJ2-3
V: TRBV5-4
CDR3: ASSFQQGHTDTQY

J: TRBJ1-3
V: TRBV28
CDR3: ASSPTGKTGNTIY

J: TRBJ1-5
V: TRBV30
CDR3: AWRDRGSNQPQH

J: TRBJ2-6
V: TRBV2
CDR3: ARTGSKFTGANVLT

J: TRBJ1-2
V: TRBV19
CDR3: ASSISGGGLYGYT

J: TRBJ1-2
V: TRBV5-1
CDR3: ASSLDWTGNYGYT

J: TRBJ1-1
V: TRBV28
CDR3: ASSSTTGDTEAF

J: TRBJ2-3
V: TRBV7-2
CDR3: ASRPPPAGGTDTQY

J: TRBJ2-5
V: TRBV11-2
CDR3: ASSSTGSTGTGEQY

J: TRBJ1-2
V: TRBV7-2
CDR3: ASSTYLTGNYGYT

J: TRBJ2-7
V: TRBV7-9
CDR3: ASSLRDKGYEQY

J: TRBJ2-3
V: TRBV7-3
CDR3: ASSDGLAGGPDTQY

J: TRBJ2-2
V: TRBV18
CDR3: ASSSSFGQTYTGELF

J: TRBJ2-5
V: TRBV5-8
CDR3: ASSPQGTQY

J: TRBJ1-1
V: TRBV7-9
CDR3: ASSRTGAETEAF

J: TRBJ2-7
V: TRBV10-3
CDR3: AISELAGAFGYEQY

J: TRBJ2-1
V: TRBV5-5
CDR3: ASSLAFGTSGDNEQF

J: TRBJ1-2
V: TRBV6-1
CDR3: ASSESLSGGYT

J: TRBJ1-3
V: TRBV5-1
CDR3: ASSMGQVNSGNTIY

J: .
V: TRBV30
CDR3: AWGGNHYEQY

J: TRBJ2-1
V: TRBV5-1
CDR3: ASRSTGTSSYNEQF

J: TRBJ2-7
V: TRBV18
CDR3: ASSPYTVGLSYEQY

J: TRBJ2-3
V: TRBV10-3
CDR3: AISESPVDTQY

J: TRBJ1-2
V: TRBV25-1
CDR3: ASSGGWTGVRGYT

J: TRBJ2-7
V: TRBV2
CDR3: ASSVSSGKGNEQY

J: TRBJ1-6
V: TRBV4-1
CDR3: ASRTDRVNSPLH

J: TRBJ1-5
V: TRBV15
CDR3: ATSPQADQPQH

J: TRBJ1-4
V: TRBV9
CDR3: ASSAVGQGNEKLF

J: TRBJ2-2
V: TRBV14
CDR3: ASSQGGTVTGELF